This T cell receptor (beta chain) appears in the sequencing data of a study of T-cell memory formation after mild COVID-19. Overall study results and limits: Pre-infection memory already had some responding clones, implying cross-reactive memory joined. Clones that got smaller from day 15 to 85 had even CD4/CD8, while clones growing later tipped toward CD4+. Confirmation was lacking for SARS-CoV-2 specificity of second-wave clones that peaked on day 37.

TCRalpha and TCRbeta libraries used 5'RACE with constant-segment primers and UMIs. TCRdb ran MiXCR on the 5' RACE reads and lists one entry per CDR3 protein. The profile shows 200,000 or so distinct CDR3 sequences, roughly 10% of them singletons. The CDR3 covers 16 residues. The ends were cut back, 0 bases at V and 5 bases at J, with 14 bases in the middle. Germline CDR1 and CDR2: LGHNA and YSLEER. This clonotype was seen at least ten times. Antigen unknown. Specimen: PBMCs or a T cell subset sorted from them (not recorded which). The clonotype was recovered from a man younger than 35 who had mild COVID-19 (a few samples of this study predate the infection). Cell type and time point are not known. J is TRBJ1-5 and V is TRBV4-3; D is ambiguous. This CDR3 is CASSQELGLGYQPQHF. The CDR3 bases are TGCGCCAGCAGCCAAGAACTAGGATTGGGCTATCAGCCCCAGCATTTT.